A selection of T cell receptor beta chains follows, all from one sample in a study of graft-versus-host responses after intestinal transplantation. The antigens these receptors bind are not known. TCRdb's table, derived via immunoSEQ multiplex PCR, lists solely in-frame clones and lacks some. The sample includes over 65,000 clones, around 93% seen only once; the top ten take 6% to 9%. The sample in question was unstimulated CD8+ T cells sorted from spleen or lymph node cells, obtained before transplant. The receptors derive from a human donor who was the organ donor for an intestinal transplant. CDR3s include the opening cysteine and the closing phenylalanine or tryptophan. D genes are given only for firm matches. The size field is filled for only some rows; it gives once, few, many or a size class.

CASSQAGAPYEQYF	TGTGCCAGCAGCCAAGCGGGGGCCCCTTACGAGCAGTACTTC	NA	large	TRBV4-2	TRBJ2-7
CASSLTGSNEKLFF	TGTGCCAGCAGCCTGACAGGGTCTAATGAAAAACTGTTTTTT	TRBD1	NA	TRBV7-6	TRBJ1-4
CSVDGLAGTDEQFF	TGCAGCGTTGATGGACTAGCGGGGACCGACGAGCAGTTCTTC	TRBD2	NA	TRBV29-1	TRBJ2-1
CASSSPTGEGEQYF	TGTGCCAGCAGCTCCCCGACAGGGGAAGGCGAGCAGTACTTC	TRBD1	NA	TRBV9	TRBJ2-7
CASSSRQGVIHEQYF	TGTGCCAGCAGCTCCCGACAGGGGGTTATCCACGAGCAGTACTTC	TRBD1	NA	TRBV7-8	TRBJ2-7
CASTAGTSEAFF	TGTGCCAGTACCGCTGGGACCTCTGAAGCTTTCTTT	NA	NA	TRBV19	TRBJ1-1
CASSEAWMGSYNSPLHF	TGTGCCAGCAGTGAAGCATGGATGGGCTCCTATAATTCACCCCTCCACTTT	NA	NA	TRBV2	TRBJ1-6
CASSEGPAHTEAFF	TGTGCCAGCAGTGAGGGACCCGCGCACACTGAAGCTTTCTTT	NA	few	TRBV2	TRBJ1-1
CASSAQVNTEAFF	TGTGCCAGCAGCGCGCAGGTGAACACTGAAGCTTTCTTT	NA	NA	TRBV5-8	TRBJ1-1
CASSGQGNYGYTF	TGTGCCAGCAGTGGACAGGGGAACTATGGCTACACCTTC	TRBD1	NA	TRBV25-1	TRBJ1-2
CASSQQGTLGEQYF	TGCGCCAGCAGCCAGCAAGGGACACTGGGCGAGCAGTACTTC	NA	once	TRBV4-1	TRBJ2-7
CASSIMTGPDGYTF	TGTGCCAGTAGTATTATGACAGGACCGGATGGCTACACCTTC	NA	NA	TRBV19	TRBJ1-2
CASGLVPGGDYGYTF	TGTGCTAGTGGTTTGGTACCAGGTGGGGACTATGGCTACACCTTC	NA	NA	TRBV12-5	TRBJ1-2
CASSSLLWGEGNQPQHF	TGTGCCAGCAGTTCCCTGCTGTGGGGGGAAGGCAATCAGCCCCAGCATTTT	NA	NA	TRBV27	TRBJ1-5
CASSETAGDSYNEQFF	TGTGCCAGCAGTGAGACGGCTGGAGACTCGTACAATGAGCAGTTCTTC	NA	NA	TRBV6-1	TRBJ2-1
CASSKARGTENGYTF	TGTGCCAGTAGTAAGGCGAGGGGGACAGAGAATGGCTACACCTTC	TRBD1	NA	TRBV19	TRBJ1-2
CASSLQQFYGYTF	TGTGCCAGCAGCCTACAGCAATTCTATGGCTACACCTTC	NA	NA	TRBV7-9	TRBJ1-2
CASSLTPDTGELFF	TGTGCCAGCAGCTTAACGCCGGACACCGGGGAGCTGTTTTTT	NA	NA	TRBV7-3	TRBJ2-2